These T cell receptor beta chains were read from a single sample in a study of blood T cell repertoires in COVID-19. Repertoires were generated with immunoSEQ multiplex PCR, while TCRdb's copy carries only in-frame clones and drops some. The sample consists of over 35,000 clones, 88% of them appearing once. Sequencing was done on a sample of peripheral blood. These receptors originate from a man aged 45-65 years with acute or convalescent COVID-19. Both conserved end residues are part of each CDR3. D genes are given only for firm matches. A clone size is listed for some rows: how often the clone was seen (once, few, many), or a class if it is expanded.

len	d_gene	v_gene	abundance	j_gene	CDR3aa	CDR3nt
14	TRBD1	TRBV4-2	NA	TRBJ1-5	CASSRDRGDQPQHF	TGTGCCAGCAGCCGGGACAGGGGGGATCAGCCCCAGCATTTT
11	NA	TRBV19	NA	TRBJ1-2	CASSIGTHFTF	TGTGCCAGTAGTATCGGGACACATTTTACCTTC
13	TRBD1	TRBV5-1	NA	TRBJ2-7	CASSTTTGSEQYF	TGCGCCAGCAGCACCACGACAGGGAGCGAGCAGTACTTC
12	NA	TRBV10-3	NA	TRBJ1-5	CAIGGSNQPQHF	TGTGCCATCGGGGGGAGCAATCAGCCCCAGCATTTT
16	TRBD1	TRBV28	NA	TRBJ1-2	CASTKGGQGGGYGYTF	TGTGCCAGCACCAAGGGCGGACAGGGGGGAGGCTATGGCTACACCTTC
13	TRBD2	TRBV29-1	NA	TRBJ2-7	CSVRTSGAYEQYF	TGCAGCGTCAGGACTAGCGGGGCCTACGAGCAGTACTTC
11	NA	TRBV28	NA	TRBJ1-2	CASSTFGRNTF	TGTGCCAGCAGTACCTTCGGGAGGAACACCTTC
16	TRBD1	TRBV28	NA	TRBJ1-3	CASSTWTGPTGNTIYF	TGTGCCAGCAGCACCTGGACAGGGCCGACTGGAAACACCATATATTTT
14	NA	TRBV5-6	NA	TRBJ1-5	CASRLMSGGQPQHF	TGTGCCAGCAGGCTAATGTCAGGAGGCCAGCCCCAGCATTTT
15	TRBD1	TRBV5-1	NA	TRBJ1-6	CASSAGQGGHSPLHF	TGCGCCAGCAGCGCCGGACAGGGAGGACATTCACCCCTCCACTTT
16	TRBD2	TRBV24-1	NA	TRBJ2-3	CATSPGLAALTDTQYF	TGTGCCACCAGTCCGGGACTAGCAGCCCTTACAGATACGCAGTATTTT
13	NA	TRBV3-1/TRBV3-2	once	TRBJ2-1	CASRETVYNEQFF	TGTGCCAGCAGAGAGACAGTTTACAATGAGCAGTTCTTC
13	NA	TRBV9	once	TRBJ1-3	CASSVLGSGTIYF	TGTGCCAGCAGCGTTTTGGGGAGCGGCACCATATATTTT
15	NA	TRBV4-3	NA	TRBJ1-6	CASSQDLDTYSPLHF	TGCGCCAGCAGCCAAGATCTTGACACTTATTCACCCCTCCACTTT
13	TRBD1	TRBV20-1	NA	TRBJ1-6	CSASDQGASPLHF	TGCAGTGCTAGTGATCAGGGGGCCTCACCCCTCCACTTT
16	TRBD2	TRBV7-9	few	TRBJ2-1	CASSQVTSGRHNEQFF	TGTGCCAGCAGCCAAGTTACTAGCGGGAGGCACAATGAGCAGTTCTTC
14	TRBD1	TRBV2	NA	TRBJ1-1	CASTLRRDRPEAFF	TGTGCCAGCACCCTAAGAAGGGACAGGCCTGAAGCTTTCTTT
14	NA	TRBV5-5	NA	TRBJ1-1	CASRAGRLNTEAFF	TGTGCCAGCAGGGCGGGACGGCTGAACACTGAAGCTTTCTTT
14	TRBD1	TRBV5-4	once	TRBJ2-7	CASSLTGDGYEQYF	TGTGCCAGCAGCTTAACAGGGGACGGCTACGAGCAGTACTTC
14	TRBD2	TRBV7-3	few	TRBJ2-1	CASSPGLAGDEQFF	TGTGCCAGCAGCCCCGGACTAGCAGGAGATGAGCAGTTCTTC
13	TRBD1	TRBV28	once	TRBJ2-7	CASGTGDTWEQYF	TGTGCCAGCGGGACAGGGGATACCTGGGAGCAGTACTTC
12	NA	TRBV10-3	NA	TRBJ1-2	CAISDSGYGYTF	TGTGCCATCAGTGATTCAGGCTATGGCTACACCTTC
11	NA	TRBV27	NA	TRBJ2-1	CASRGIDEQFF	TGTGCCAGCAGGGGCATTGATGAGCAGTTCTTC
15	TRBD1	TRBV6-2/TRBV6-3	NA	TRBJ1-2	CASSTPGQLVLGHTF	TGTGCCAGCAGTACTCCGGGACAGTTAGTTCTGGGCCACACCTTC
23	NA	TRBV28	NA	TRBJ2-5	CASSLSILFNRDLTRENGETQYF	TGTGCCAGCAGTTTATCAATCTTATTTAACCGGGATCTAACGCGAGAAAACGGGGAGACCCAGTACTTC
14	TRBD2	TRBV7-2	NA	TRBJ2-7	CASTQRGVTYEQYF	TGTGCCAGCACCCAGCGGGGGGTTACCTACGAGCAGTACTTC
13	TRBD1	TRBV18	NA	TRBJ1-1	CASSPGQRDEAFF	TGTGCCAGCTCACCGGGACAGAGAGATGAAGCTTTCTTT
15	NA	TRBV19	NA	TRBJ1-5	CASSMGALSNQPQHF	TGTGCCAGTAGTATGGGGGCCTTAAGCAATCAGCCCCAGCATTTT
15	NA	TRBV18	once	TRBJ1-3	CASSPGTNSGNTIYF	TGTGCCAGCTCACCCGGGACAAACTCTGGAAACACCATATATTTT
13	TRBD1	TRBV4-3	NA	TRBJ2-3	CASSQNRGDTQYF	TGCGCCAGCAGCCAAAACAGGGGCGATACGCAGTATTTT
17	TRBD1	TRBV5-1	NA	TRBJ2-5	CASSRYPGTGGEETQYF	TGCGCCAGCAGCCGTTATCCGGGGACAGGGGGCGAGGAGACCCAGTACTTC
15	TRBD2	TRBV5-4	NA	TRBJ2-1	CASSSLAGAYNEQFF	TGTGCCAGCAGCTCTCTAGCGGGAGCTTACAATGAGCAGTTCTTC
11	NA	TRBV2	NA	TRBJ2-3	CASSAKITQYF	TGTGCCAGCAGTGCTAAGATAACGCAGTATTTT
16	TRBD2	TRBV5-1	NA	TRBJ2-2	CASSPGGASATGELFF	TGCGCCAGCAGCCCGGGGGGAGCGTCGGCCACCGGGGAGCTGTTTTTT
14	TRBD1	TRBV4-1	NA	TRBJ1-4	CASSLGQGGEKLFF	TGCGCCAGCAGCCTCGGACAGGGGGGTGAAAAACTGTTTTTT
17	NA	TRBV9	NA	TRBJ2-2	CASSPRTVSPSTGELFF	TGTGCCAGCAGCCCCCGGACTGTTAGTCCTTCAACCGGGGAGCTGTTTTTT
14	NA	TRBV18	NA	TRBJ1-1	CASSPYREGTEAFF	TGTGCCAGCTCACCTTACAGGGAAGGAACTGAAGCTTTCTTT
13	TRBD1	TRBV27	NA	TRBJ1-1	CASSLGQGPEAFF	TGTGCCAGCAGCCTGGGACAGGGGCCCGAAGCTTTCTTT
16	TRBD2	TRBV28	NA	TRBJ2-7	CASSGTLAGEIYEQYF	TGTGCCAGCAGTGGTACATTAGCGGGAGAGATCTACGAGCAGTACTTC
16	NA	TRBV18	NA	TRBJ1-3	CASSPGRVGSGNTIYF	TGTGCCAGCTCACCCGGCAGGGTCGGCTCTGGAAACACCATATATTTT
17	NA	TRBV2	NA	TRBJ2-3	CASTTGTRGPSTDTQYF	TGTGCCAGCACCACCGGGACAAGGGGTCCTAGCACAGATACGCAGTATTTT
18	NA	TRBV2	medium-sized	TRBJ2-1	CASSEPPGGSRLYNEQFF	TGTGCCAGCAGTGAACCGCCGGGGGGCTCACGACTTTACAATGAGCAGTTCTTC
14	TRBD1	TRBV19	NA	TRBJ1-1	CASRSGGLSTEAFF	TGTGCCAGTAGGTCAGGGGGCTTGAGTACTGAAGCTTTCTTT
15	TRBD2	TRBV24-1	few	TRBJ2-5	CATSDLQPGGETQYF	TGTGCCACCAGTGATTTGCAGCCGGGAGGCGAGACCCAGTACTTC
18	NA	TRBV4-2	NA	TRBJ2-3	CASSQVGGGTTSTDTQYF	TGTGCCAGCAGCCAAGTAGGCGGCGGCACGACTAGCACAGATACGCAGTATTTT
15	TRBD1	TRBV5-4	NA	TRBJ1-2	CASSSGQGDKYGYTF	TGTGCCAGCAGTTCCGGACAGGGCGACAAGTATGGCTACACCTTC
15	NA	TRBV11-2	few	TRBJ2-2	CASSLSDSNTGELFF	TGTGCCAGCAGCTTATCAGACAGCAACACCGGGGAGCTGTTTTTT
16	NA	TRBV4-2	NA	TRBJ1-5	CASSQEYRVSNQPQHF	TGTGCCAGCAGCCAGGAGTACAGGGTAAGCAATCAGCCCCAGCATTTT